This TCR beta chain was identified in a study of cytomegalovirus exposure and HLA in healthy donors. Here immunoSEQ multiplex PCR was the method, and the copy in TCRdb shows in-frame clones only, minus some. The data show 200,000 to 300,000 clones, roughly 87% seen once. CDR1 and CDR2 (germline): LGHNA, YNFKEQ. V lost 5 bases to trimming and J lost 4 bases, with 14 bases between them. This CDR3 comprises 15 residues. Study results and caveats: As was reported, the classifier diagnosed cytomegalovirus status with high specificity and sensitivity. A list of around 160 TCR beta chains associated with cytomegalovirus was given. The authors confirmed in vitro that a few CMV-associated chains were specific for CMV antigens.

This clone was found a few times. The antigen is unknown. Material: PBMCs. This sequence originates from a woman aged 25-40 years in good health and CMV-seronegative. The chain links TRBV4-2 to TRBJ1-4, with D possibly matching TRBD1 (5 bases). The CDR3 DNA follows: TGTGCCAGCAGCGCCTGGGACGGCTTTAATGAAAAACTGTTTTTT. Its translation is CASSAWDGFNEKLFF.